The sequence of this TCR beta chain was determined in a study of CD8 T cells in Susac syndrome. This CDR3 is 13 amino acids long. In germline, CDR1 is MNHEY, CDR2 SVGEGT. CD8+ and CD4+ T cells taken from blood had their TCR beta sequenced. It was negative isolation that provided the CD8+ and CD4+ T cells, whereas TEMRA cells were enriched by FACS. Random hexamers were used to reverse transcribe 0.5 to 1 ug of RNA. With immunoSEQ multiplex PCR, TCR beta CDR3 was amplified across 54 Vbeta and 13 Jbeta. In TCRdb, the immunoSEQ multiplex PCR reads were re-called with MiXCR into one record per CDR3 protein. The repertoire has 180,000 or so distinct CDR3 sequences, around 95% of them found once; the top ten carry under 0.095%.

This TCR came from a human donor with multiple sclerosis. Sequencing input: CD4+ T cells from PBMCs. The chain uses TRBV6-2 or TRBV6-3 and TRBJ1-5; tentatively, D is TRBD1 (6 bases). As DNA, the CDR3 is TGTGCATTGAGAGCGGGGGCAGGTCAGCCCCAGCATTTT. Translation: CALRAGAGQPQHF.